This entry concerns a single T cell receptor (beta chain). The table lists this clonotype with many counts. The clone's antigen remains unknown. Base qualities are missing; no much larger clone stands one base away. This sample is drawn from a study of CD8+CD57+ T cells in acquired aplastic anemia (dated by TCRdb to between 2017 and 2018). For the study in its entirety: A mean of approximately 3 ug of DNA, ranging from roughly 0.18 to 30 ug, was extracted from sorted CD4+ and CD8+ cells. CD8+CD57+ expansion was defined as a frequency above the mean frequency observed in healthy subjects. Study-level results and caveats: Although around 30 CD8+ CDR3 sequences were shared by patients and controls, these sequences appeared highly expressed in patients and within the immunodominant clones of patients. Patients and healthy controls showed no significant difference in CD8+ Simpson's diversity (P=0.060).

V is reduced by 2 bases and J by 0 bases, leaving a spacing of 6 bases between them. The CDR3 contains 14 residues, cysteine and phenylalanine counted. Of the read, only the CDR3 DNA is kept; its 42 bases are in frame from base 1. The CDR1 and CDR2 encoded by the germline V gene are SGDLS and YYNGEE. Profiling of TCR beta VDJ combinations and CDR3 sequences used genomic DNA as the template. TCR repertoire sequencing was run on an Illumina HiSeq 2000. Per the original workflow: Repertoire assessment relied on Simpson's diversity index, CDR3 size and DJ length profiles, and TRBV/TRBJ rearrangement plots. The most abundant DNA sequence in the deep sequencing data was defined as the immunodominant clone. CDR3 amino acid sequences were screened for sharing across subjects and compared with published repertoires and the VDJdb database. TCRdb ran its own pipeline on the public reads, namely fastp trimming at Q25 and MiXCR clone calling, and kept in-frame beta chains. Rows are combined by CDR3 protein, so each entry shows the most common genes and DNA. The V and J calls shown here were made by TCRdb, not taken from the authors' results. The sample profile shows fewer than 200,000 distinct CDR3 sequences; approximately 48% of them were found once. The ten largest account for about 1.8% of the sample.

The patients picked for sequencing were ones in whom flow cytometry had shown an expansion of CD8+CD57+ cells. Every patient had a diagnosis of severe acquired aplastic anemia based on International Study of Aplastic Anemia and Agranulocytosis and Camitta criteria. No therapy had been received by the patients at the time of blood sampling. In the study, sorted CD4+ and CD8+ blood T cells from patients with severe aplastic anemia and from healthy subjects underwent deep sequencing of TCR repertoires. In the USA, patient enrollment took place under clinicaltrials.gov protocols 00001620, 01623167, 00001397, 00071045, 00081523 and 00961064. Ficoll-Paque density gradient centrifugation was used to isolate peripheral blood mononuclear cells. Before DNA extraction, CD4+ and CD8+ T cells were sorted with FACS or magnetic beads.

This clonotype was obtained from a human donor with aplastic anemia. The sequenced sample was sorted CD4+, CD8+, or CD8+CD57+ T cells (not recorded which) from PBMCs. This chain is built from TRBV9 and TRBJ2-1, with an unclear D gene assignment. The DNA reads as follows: TGTGCCAGCAGCGTTCTGGGCTCCTACAATGAGCAGTTCTTC. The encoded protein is CASSVLGSYNEQFF. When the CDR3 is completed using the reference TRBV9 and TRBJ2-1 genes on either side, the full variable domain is DSGVTQTPKHLITATGQRVTLRCSPRSGDLSVYWYQQSLDQGLQFLIQYYNGEERAKGNILERFSAQQFPDLHSELNLSSLELGDSALYFCASSVLGSYNEQFFGPGTRLTVL.